This T cell receptor beta chain was profiled in a study of CD8 T cells in Susac syndrome. For this clonotype: Its antigen is still unknown.

A quantity of about 0.5 to 1 ug RNA underwent reverse transcription using random hexamers. Amplification of TCR beta CDR3 was carried out by immunoSEQ multiplex PCR, which covered 54 Vbeta and 13 Jbeta segments. TCRdb independently ran MiXCR on the immunoSEQ multiplex PCR reads; one entry per CDR3 protein. The repertoire includes about 150,000 distinct CDR3 sequences, roughly 96% of them detected once, and 0.13% to 0.15% sits in the top ten. Each multiple sclerosis control was a treatment-naive patient with relapsing-remitting disease that was either stable or active. Study-level points and caveats: The study recognized that the number of individuals in its TCR sequencing and HLA analysis was relatively small.

This TCR came from a human donor with multiple sclerosis. The sequenced material came from CD8+ T cells from PBMCs.

Written as DNA, the CDR3 is TGTGCCGTCCGTAGGAGATACCAAGAGACCCAGTACTTC. This translates into CAVRRRYQETQYF. The V and J genes are TRBV6-5 and TRBJ2-5; D unresolved. The CDR3 loop spans 13 amino acids. The V gene lost 11 bases and the J gene lost 0 bases, with 13 bases spanning the gap. From germline, CDR1 is MNHEY and CDR2 SVGAGI.